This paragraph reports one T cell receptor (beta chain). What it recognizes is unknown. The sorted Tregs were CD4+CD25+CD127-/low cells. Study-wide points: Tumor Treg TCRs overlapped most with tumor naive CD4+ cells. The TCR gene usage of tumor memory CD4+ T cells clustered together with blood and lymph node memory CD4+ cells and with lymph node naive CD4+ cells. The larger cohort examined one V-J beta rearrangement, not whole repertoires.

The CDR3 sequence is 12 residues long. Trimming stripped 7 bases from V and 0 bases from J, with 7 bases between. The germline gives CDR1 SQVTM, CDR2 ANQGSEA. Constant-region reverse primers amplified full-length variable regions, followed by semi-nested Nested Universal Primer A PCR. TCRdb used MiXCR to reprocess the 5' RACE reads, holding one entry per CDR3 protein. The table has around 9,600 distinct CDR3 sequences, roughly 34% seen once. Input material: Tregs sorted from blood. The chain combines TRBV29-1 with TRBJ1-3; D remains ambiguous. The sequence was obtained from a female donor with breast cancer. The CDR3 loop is CSAAPSGNTIYF. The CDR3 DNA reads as TGCAGCGCTGCGCCCTCTGGAAACACCATATATTTT.